These 15 T cell receptor beta chains were sequenced from one sample in a study of CD4 T cell repertoires in COVID-19. No culture step preceded sequencing of the ex vivo isolated memory T cells. Assay used: immunoSEQ multiplex PCR; TCRdb lists only in-frame clones, some missing. The sample records 7,500 to 8,500 clones, 80% to 90% being singletons. The source was effector memory CD4+ T cells from blood, collected before the COVID-19 pandemic. Every receptor here comes from a human donor who had COVID-19.

The gene calls are TRBV2 and TRBJ1-2; TRBD1 aligns across 9 bases. J was trimmed by 3 bases and V by 4 bases; bases with no gene match: 6. The germline gives CDR1 SNHLY, CDR2 FYNNEI. The CDR3 spans 15 residues. CDR3 sequence reads: CASSAQGAFDYGYTF. As DNA, the CDR3 is TGTGCCAGCAGTGCACAGGGGGCGTTTGACTATGGCTACACCTTC.

The chain recombines TRBV9 with TRBJ1-6, with D tentatively TRBD1 (5 bases). V lost 0 bases and J 8 bases, leaving 15 bases between the germline ends. This CDR3 has 16 amino acids. The germline gives CDR1 SGDLS, CDR2 YYNGEE. CDR3 bases: TGTGCCAGCAGCGTAGGAATCGGGGGAAGGGATTCACCCCTCCACTTT. As protein: CASSVGIGGRDSPLHF.

The V gene is TRBV18, the J gene TRBJ1-5; 7 bases map to TRBD1. CDR1 and CDR2 (germline): KGHSH, LQKENI. This CDR3 contains 15 residues. The junction had 7 bases not matched to a gene; V was cut back by 6 bases and J by 2 bases. The CDR3 DNA sequence: TGTGCCAGCTCGGGACAGCTCGGGGGCAATCAGCCCCAGCATTTT. This sequence encodes CASSGQLGGNQPQHF.

This clone was counted a single time. The genes are TRBV4-2 and TRBJ1-1; the D is unclear. V lost 2 bases, J lost 1 base, and 11 bases lay in between. This CDR3 has 15 amino acids. The germline gives CDR1 LGHNA, CDR2 YNFKEQ. The CDR3 sequence: CASSQRISANTEAFF. The CDR3 bases are TGTGCCAGCAGCCAAAGGATCAGCGCGAACACTGAAGCTTTCTTT.

This CDR3 reads CASSYGLAGIQETQYF. CDR3 sequence (DNA): TGTGCCAGCAGTTACGGACTAGCGGGGATTCAAGAGACCCAGTACTTC. The chain has TRBV6-5 and TRBJ2-5, with 12 nucleotides matching TRBD2. The CDR3 is 16 amino acids. Germline V gene lookup returns CDR1 MNHEY and CDR2 SVGAGI. Trimming cost V 2 bases and J 2 bases; bases outside gene matches: 3.

About this clone itself: One end of the junction varies from germline; a read error may be responsible. The V and J genes are TRBV7-9 and TRBJ1-5, with TRBD1 matching 7 bases. CDR1 SEHNR and CDR2 FQNEAQ come from the germline V gene (reference sequence). The CDR3 spans 14 residues. This CDR3 reads CASSSDRVGQPQHF. CDR3 sequence (DNA): TGTGCTAGCAGCTCCGACAGGGTAGGGCAGCCCCAGCATTTT.

The V gene is TRBV7-2, the J gene TRBJ2-7, with D perhaps TRBD2 (5 bases). Deletions cut 3 bases from V and 0 bases from J, with 9 bases between. This CDR3 has 14 residues. Germline assignment: CDR1 SGHTA and CDR2 FQGNSA. CDR3 nucleotides: TGTGCCAGCAGCTTTAACGGGGACTCCTACGAGCAGTACTTC. Amino acids: CASSFNGDSYEQYF.

This clone was picked up one time. The V gene is TRBV5-1, the J gene TRBJ2-7; 9 bases are shared with TRBD1. CDR1 is SGHRS, CDR2 YFSETQ, per germline. CDR3 length: 15 amino acids. With 2 bases clipped from V and 5 bases from J, the junction kept 8 bases outside the gene matches. The CDR3 here is CASSLHPGQGHEQYF. CDR3 coding DNA: TGCGCCAGCAGCTTACACCCGGGACAGGGCCACGAGCAGTACTTC.

The chain couples TRBV25-1 to TRBJ2-1; D unresolved. This CDR3 spans 14 amino acids. V was clipped by 6 bases and J by 5 bases, with 14 bases between them. Germline values: CDR1 MGHDK, CDR2 SYGVNS. The CDR3 region has the DNA TGTGCCAGCAGAGGATCGACTGATAACAATGAGCAGTTCTTC. This translates into CASRGSTDNNEQFF.

V usage is TRBV2 and J usage is TRBJ2-3; the match to TRBD2 covers 9 bases. CDR1 and CDR2 (germline): SNHLY, FYNNEI. This CDR3 is 14 amino acids long. V gave up 4 bases and J gave up 6 bases; unmatched junction bases: 5. The CDR3 protein is CASSVRSGGDTQYF. The CDR3 bases are TGTGCCAGCAGTGTACGGAGCGGGGGGGATACGCAGTATTTT.

The chain employs TRBV9 and TRBJ2-1, with D tentatively TRBD2 (6 bases). The ends were cut back, 0 bases at V and 4 bases at J, with 11 bases in the middle. The V gene's germline CDR1 is SGDLS and CDR2 YYNGEE. CDR3 size: 15 residues. The CDR3: CASSVDMRGYNEQFF. CDR3 coding DNA: TGTGCCAGCAGCGTAGATATGCGGGGTTACAATGAGCAGTTCTTC.

The V and J genes are TRBV10-2 and TRBJ2-7; TRBD2 matches 10 bases. V shed 5 bases, J shed 5 bases, and the junction held 9 bases outside the gene matches. CDR1 WSHSY and CDR2 SAAADI come from the germline V gene. The CDR3 has 15 residues. CDR3 protein: CASSTGLAGAHEQYF. For the CDR3, the DNA is TGCGCCAGCAGTACCGGGCTAGCGGGGGCACACGAGCAGTACTTC.

This clone was observed a single time. The V gene is TRBV5-1, the J gene TRBJ2-5; 11 nucleotides align to TRBD1. The CDR3 spans 16 residues. Trimming removed 5 bases from V and 0 bases from J; junction bases left unmatched: 6. Germline values: CDR1 SGHRS, CDR2 YFSETQ. The CDR3 coding sequence is TGCGCCAGCAGTGCCGGGACAGGGGGTTACCAAGAGACCCAGTACTTC. Its translation: CASSAGTGGYQETQYF.

J is TRBJ1-1 and V is TRBV7-2; D may be TRBD1 (6 bases). The CDR3 length is 13 residues. The germline gives CDR1 SGHTA, CDR2 FQGNSA. Trimming pared 2 bases from V and 7 bases from J, leaving 11 bases between. The CDR3 DNA reads as TGTGCCAGCAGCTTATCCCGACAGGTTGAAGCTTTCTTT. Its translation is CASSLSRQVEAFF.

The genes are TRBV11-3 and TRBJ2-1, with TRBD2 identical over 9 bases. The CDR3 is 15 residues long. Germline-derived CDR1 and CDR2 are SGHNT and YENEEA. V trimming: 3 bases; J trimming: 8 bases; junction bases outside the gene matches: 8. The CDR3 loop reads CASSLGGLAGDEQFF. CDR3 in DNA: TGTGCCAGCAGCTTGGGGGGACTAGCCGGGGATGAGCAGTTCTTC.